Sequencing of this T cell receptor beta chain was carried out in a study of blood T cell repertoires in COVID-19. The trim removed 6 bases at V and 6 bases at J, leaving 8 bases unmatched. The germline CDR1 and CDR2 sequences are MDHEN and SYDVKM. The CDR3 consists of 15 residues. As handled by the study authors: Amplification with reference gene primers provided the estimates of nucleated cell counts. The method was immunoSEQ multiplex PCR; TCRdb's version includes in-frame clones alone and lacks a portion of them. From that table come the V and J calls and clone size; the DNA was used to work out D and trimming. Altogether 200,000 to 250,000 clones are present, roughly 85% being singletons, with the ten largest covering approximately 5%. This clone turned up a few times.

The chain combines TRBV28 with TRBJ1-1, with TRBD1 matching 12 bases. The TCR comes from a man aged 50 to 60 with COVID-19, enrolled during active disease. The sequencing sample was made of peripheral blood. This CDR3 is CASRVLGTGGSEAFF. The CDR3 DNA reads TGTGCCAGCAGAGTACTAGGGACAGGGGGCTCTGAAGCTTTCTTT.